This section outlines one TCR beta chain sequence together with its context. The antigen is unknown. The source of the sample is a study of shared clonotypes between healthy human individuals. At the level of the study: For every donor, three CD4 naive, three CD4 memory, two CD8 naive and one CD8 memory plates were used. Findings and limits, study-wide: Naive subsets tended to show greater estimated richness than memory subsets. Several donors held around 5% of naive CD4 clonotypes in common.

Assay execution proceeded at the deep level. Libraries were prepared by immunoSEQ multiplex PCR; TCRdb keeps only in-frame clonotypes and omits some of them. The top ten hold 1% to 1.5% of the sample, which has around 2,100,000 clones, less than 95% seen once. CD45RO negativity and positive selection for CCR7 defined naive CD8 cells, a population that excluded terminally differentiated effector memory CD45RA+ cells. Trimming stripped 3 bases from V and 5 bases from J, with 13 bases between. Germline values: CDR1 MNHEY, CDR2 SMNVEV (reference sequence). This CDR3 has 15 residues. The sequenced sample was naive CD8+ T cells sorted from blood. The chain recombines TRBV27 with TRBJ2-2; TRBD1 might be the D (6 bases). This clonotype was sampled from a man in his late teens or twenties in good health. Written as DNA, the CDR3 is TGTGCCAGCAGTTTGCAGGGGTGGTTGACCGGGGAGCTGTTTTTT. The encoded protein is CASSLQGWLTGELFF.